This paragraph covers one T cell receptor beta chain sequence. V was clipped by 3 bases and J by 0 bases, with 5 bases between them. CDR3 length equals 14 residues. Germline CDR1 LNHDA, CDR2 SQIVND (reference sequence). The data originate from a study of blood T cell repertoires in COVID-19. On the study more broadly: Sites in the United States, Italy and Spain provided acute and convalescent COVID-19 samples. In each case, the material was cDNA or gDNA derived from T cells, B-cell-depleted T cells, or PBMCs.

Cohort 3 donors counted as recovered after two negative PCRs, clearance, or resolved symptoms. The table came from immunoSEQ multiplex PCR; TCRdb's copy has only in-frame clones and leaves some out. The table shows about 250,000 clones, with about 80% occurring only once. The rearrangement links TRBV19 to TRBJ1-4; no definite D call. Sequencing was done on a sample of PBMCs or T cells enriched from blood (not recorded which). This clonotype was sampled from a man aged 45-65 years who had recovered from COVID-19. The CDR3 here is CASSIGTTNEKLFF. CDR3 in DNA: TGTGCCAGTAGTATCGGTACAACTAATGAAAAACTGTTTTTT.